Sequencing of this T cell receptor beta chain was carried out in a study of shared clonotypes between healthy human individuals (dated by TCRdb to the early 2020s). Context from the whole study: Three men and two women, aged 18 to 49 years, made up the cohort. For each donor, three plates each were used for CD4 naive and CD4 memory, two plates were used for CD8 naive, and one plate was used for CD8 memory. Libraries were prepared and TCR repertoires were sequenced by different laboratories using diverse techniques, in order to increase sequencing depth and limit assay-specific biases. Blood TCR repertoires of four to six healthy adults were deeply sequenced to estimate repertoire size and the extent of clonotype sharing between individuals. Between about 0.85 and 8.9 billion PBMCs per donor were obtained by leukapheresis. The paper as a whole reports these results and caveats: Compared with non-shared clonotypes, the clonotypes found in all four sorted-subset donors had higher generation probabilities. Pairwise subsampling led to the expectation that sequencing depth would affect the degree of clonotype sharing among donors. Naive subsets generally had larger estimated clonotype richness than memory subsets did. Around 5.4% of naive CD4, 3.5% of naive CD8, about 2.1% of memory CD4, and 0.4% of memory CD8 clonotypes were shared across four donors. Because the study included only a small number of donors, the genetic and exposure-history diversity represented was limited. Sampling was restricted to blood, and TCR repertoires in tissue are likely to differ from TCR repertoires in blood. Even with the large sequencing depth, rarefaction of the sorted-subset datasets indicated that sequencing was incomplete.

To note about this clone: No cognate antigen has been identified for it. Per-nucleotide qualities are absent, and no much larger clonotype sits a single base away.

At the junction V is shortened by 5 bases and J by 8 bases, with 22 bases in between. The CDR3 measures 16 amino acids from cysteine to phenylalanine. CDR3 DNA is the only sequence kept; it has 48 bases, read in frame from the first base. From a lookup of the germline V gene (reference sequence), CDR1 and CDR2 are GTSNPN and SVGIG. The donors were healthy, HIV-negative adults with no recently reported acute infections or vaccinations. Every donor was a Caucasian adult living in Nashville, Tennessee, USA. CD4+ T cells were enriched through magnetic negative selection, after which naive cells were positively selected on CD45RA and the remaining negative fraction served as the memory subset. Blood was obtained by leukapheresis, after which PBMCs were separated by Ficoll-Histopaque density gradient centrifugation and cryopreserved in liquid nitrogen vapor phase. Purity and quantity of every magnetically sorted T cell population were checked by analytical flow cytometry. Genomic DNA was isolated from every sorted fraction and measured by UV absorbance on a Nanodrop 2000c.

TCR CDR3 regions were amplified from genomic DNA by multiplex PCR using the deep immunoSEQ assay. Extracted genomic DNA from each cell subset was distributed evenly across all wells of several immunoSEQ 96-well plates, and each plate was treated as a replicate. For sorted subsets, 150 to 250 ng genomic DNA, equal to about 30,000 T cell genomes, was loaded into each replicate PCR. Purified libraries were measured with a Qubit 3.0 fluorometer, size-checked on a Bioanalyzer 2100, and measured again with the KAPA Library Quantification kit. A separate single-read 150-cycle Illumina NextSeq 550 flow cell was used to sequence each immunoSEQ 96-well plate. Regarding the original processing steps: Because the immunoSEQ output included only junctional sequences and no quality scores, the filtering could not be the same as the filtering used for full-length reads. To assign V/J genes and CDR3, sequences were annotated using PyIR, a Python wrapper for IgBLAST v1.9, with IMGT germline references. Any read was removed if the V/J assignment was weak (E-value above 1e-6), the CDR3 was missing, or the read contained stop codons, out-of-frame junctions, or ambiguous translated residues. V3J clonotypes were defined by identical inferred V gene, J gene, and CDR3 amino acid sequence. The percentage overlap between two repertoires was calculated by dividing the number of shared unique clonotypes by the size of the smaller repertoire. Repertoire richness was assessed with RTK rarefaction, the Chao1 estimator, and Recon v2.1 estimates of unobserved clonotypes. For all TCRbeta clonotypes obtained by the gDNA method from a few donors, generation probabilities were computed with OLGA. TCRdb re-hosts the immuneACCESS table, in-frame sequences only. Its copies lack some clones; in the studies checked, an unresolved V gene accounts for under half of them, and the cause for the rest is not known. D and trimming were read from the DNA, whereas the V and J calls and clone size are those reported in that table. The sample table holds over a million clones, of which about 80% were seen once. The ten largest account for 0.5% to 0.6% of the sample.

In this chain, TRBV30 is recombined with TRBJ1-6; the D gene is unclear. The clonotype was recovered from a young man in good health. Some clones in this sample may be carry-over from other donors' samples. Specimen: memory CD4+ T cells from PBMCs. Interpreted using the paper, the cell subset or site label stands for: CD45RA-negative fraction. The base sequence is TGTGCCTGGTGTGACCGGAGGGCTCGAGGATATTCACCCCTCCACTTT. Translated, this gives CAWCDRRARGYSPLHF.